Shown below are 10 T cell receptor beta chains from a single sample sequenced in a study of blood T cell repertoires in COVID-19. The data were produced by immunoSEQ multiplex PCR, yet TCRdb's version contains in-frame clones alone and is incomplete. In the table there are 250,000 or so clones, 92% of which are singletons. The sample was peripheral blood. Receptor source: a man aged 25-45 years with COVID-19, enrolled during active disease.

V usage is TRBV5-1 and J usage is TRBJ2-5; TRBD2 is a possible D gene (6 bases). The germline V and J ends were trimmed by 3 bases and 5 bases, with 14 bases remaining between them. The CDR3 is made up of 14 amino acids. Germline CDR1 reads SGHRS; CDR2 reads YFSETQ. CDR3 amino acids: CASSWAGTVETQYF. Here the CDR3 DNA reads TGCGCCAGCAGCTGGGCAGGGACTGTCGAGACCCAGTACTTC.

The chain carries TRBV10-3 and TRBJ2-7, with 12 nucleotides matching TRBD1. The junction had 3 bases not matched to a gene; V was cut back by 3 bases and J by 3 bases. Germline CDR1 is ENHRY and CDR2 is SYGVKD. The CDR3 is made up of 15 amino acids. For the CDR3, the DNA is TGTGCCATCAGTGACCGGGACAGGGGGCTCTACGAGCAGTACTTC. It yields the protein CAISDRDRGLYEQYF.

The V call is TRBV12-1, the J call TRBJ1-3; the table's D call, TRBD1, has no DNA check behind it. TRBV12-1 is assigned pseudogene status. This CDR3 has 15 amino acids. The CDR3 coding sequence is TGTGCCAGCAGCTTTCTTGGGGCCTCTGGAAACACCATATATTTT. Translated, it gives CASSFLGASGNTIYF.

V gene TRBV20-1 combines with J gene TRBJ2-5; D remains ambiguous. V was clipped by 5 bases and J by 5 bases, with 9 bases between them. The CDR3 runs to 11 residues. Germline-derived CDR1 and CDR2 are DFQATT and SNEGSKA (reference sequence). The CDR3 is CSAVEWETQYF. For the CDR3, the DNA is TGCAGTGCTGTAGAGTGGGAGACCCAGTACTTC.

This clone has just one count. The chain carries TRBV5-1 and TRBJ1-1; 9 positions match TRBD1. Germline V gives CDR1 SGHRS, CDR2 YFSETQ. V gave up 4 bases and J gave up 8 bases; unmatched junction bases: 6. The CDR3 runs to 13 residues. In DNA form, the CDR3 reads TGCGCCAGCAGCCGGACAGGGGACGGGGAAGCTTTCTTT. It translates to CASSRTGDGEAFF.

J is TRBJ1-4 and V is TRBV6-5, with unresolved D. Germline CDR1 MNHEY, CDR2 SVGAGI. The V gene lost 6 bases and the J gene lost 8 bases, with 19 bases spanning the gap. The CDR3 spans 15 residues. CDR3 nucleotide sequence: TGTGCCAGCAGCACCATACCCGCCGGGAAGGAAAAACTGTTTTTT. Protein product: CASSTIPAGKEKLFF.

The J gene is TRBJ1-6, the V gene TRBV9; 10 nucleotides line up with TRBD1. The CDR3 length is 15 residues. Germline CDR1 is SGDLS and CDR2 is YYNGEE. The junction had 1 base not matched to a gene; V was cut back by 2 bases and J by 5 bases. CDR3 region: CASSVGQGDNSPLHF. In DNA form, the CDR3 reads TGTGCCAGCAGCGTCGGACAGGGGGATAATTCACCCCTCCACTTT.

The V call is TRBV3-1 (or the pseudogene TRBV3-2), the J call TRBJ1-2; 7 nucleotides match TRBD1. V lost 6 bases to trimming and J lost 7 bases; unmatched junction nucleotides: 5. The CDR3 totals 12 residues. From germline, CDR1 is LGHDT and CDR2 YNNKEL (reference sequence). In DNA form, the CDR3 reads TGTGCCAGCAGACAGGGGCTCAGTGGCTACACCTTC. This sequence encodes CASRQGLSGYTF.

V usage is TRBV27 and J usage is TRBJ2-3, with TRBD2 as a possible D gene (6 bases). From germline, CDR1 is MNHEY and CDR2 SMNVEV (reference sequence). The CDR3 covers 13 residues. The V end lost 10 bases, the J end lost 2 bases, and 13 bases lay between the germline ends. CDR3 protein: CANPGLPTDTQYF. The CDR3 nucleotides read TGTGCCAACCCGGGACTTCCCACAGATACGCAGTATTTT.

V and J are TRBV5-1 and TRBJ2-1, with 12 positions matching TRBD2. CDR3 length: 15 residues. The germline V gene encodes CDR1 SGHRS and CDR2 YFSETQ. V dropped 2 bases and J dropped 8; count of bases not matched to a gene: 5. The CDR3 here is CASSFGLAGWDEQFF. CDR3 sequence (DNA): TGCGCCAGCAGCTTTGGACTAGCGGGGTGGGATGAGCAGTTCTTC.